The source of this T cell receptor beta chain is a study of blood T cell repertoires in COVID-19. Overall study: Samples of COVID-19 (acute and convalescent) were obtained from the United States, Italy and Spain. In each case, the material was cDNA or gDNA derived from T cells, B-cell-depleted T cells, or PBMCs.

The CDR3 is 13 amino acids. V was pared by 5 bases and J by 0 bases, with 11 bases between. Germline V gives CDR1 SQVTM, CDR2 ANQGSEA. Grouping used clinical history reported by participants in a survey and questionnaire. This clone is a singleton in its sample. TCRdb's table, derived via immunoSEQ multiplex PCR, lists solely in-frame clones and lacks some. The sample lists about 400,000 clones; 88% were seen once. The rearrangement links TRBV29-1 to TRBJ2-7, with D possibly matching TRBD1 (5 bases). The sequenced sample was PBMCs or T cells enriched from blood (not recorded which). The receptor was derived from a woman aged 35 to 49 with acute COVID-19. DNA of the CDR3: TGCAGCGTTAGACCGACAGACTCCTACGAGCAGTACTTC. It encodes CSVRPTDSYEQYF.